This TCR beta chain appears in the sequencing data of a study of cytomegalovirus exposure and HLA in healthy donors. Study-wide points: Analyzed later, association rates of TCRs varied across HLA loci, with DRB1 most and HLA-C fewest.

CDR3 length equals 13 residues. Germline V lookup: CDR1 MGHDK, CDR2 SYGVNS. Trimming shortened V by 0 bases and J by 6 bases, and 6 bases separated the two germline ends. To note about this clone: As yet, its antigen is unknown.

In the PCR, 60 Vbeta and 13 Jbeta primers were used. The protocol was immunoSEQ multiplex PCR, while the TCRdb copy is restricted to in-frame clones and leaves out a portion. The repertoire consists of about 90,000 clones, with around 77% occurring once and the leading ten covering under 20%. This chain uses TRBV25-1 with TRBJ2-1; no definite D call. The sample consisted of PBMCs. This clonotype originated in a woman in her sixties in good health and CMV-seropositive. CDR3 sequence reads: CASSEYQFNEQFF. Here the CDR3 DNA reads TGTGCCAGCAGTGAATATCAGTTCAATGAGCAGTTCTTC.